Each of the 26 T cell receptor beta chains below was sequenced from the same sample in a study of vaccination effects on CD4 cells after COVID-19. These receptors have no identified antigens. Measured with immunoSEQ multiplex PCR; TCRdb has only the in-frame clones, and not every one. The table has approximately 29,000 clones, about two thirds seen once. Ahead of sequencing, the ViraFEST assay grew antigen-specific CD4+ T cells using viral peptide pools. Researchers isolated CD4+ T cells once ten to eleven days of culture had elapsed. From March to December 2020, the person had a SARS-CoV-2 infection that was confirmed by PCR. The sample was CD4+ T cells from PBMCs cultured with a peptide pool, taken before COVID-19 vaccination. The receptors derive from a human donor who had a prior SARS-CoV-2 infection.

The chain links TRBV12-5 to TRBJ2-2; D gene unclear. The V and J ends lost 4 bases and 4 bases respectively, with 4 bases between them. This CDR3 is built from 12 residues. Germline V gene lookup returns CDR1 LGHNT and CDR2 FRNRAP. The CDR3 is CASGYSTGELFF. DNA of the CDR3: TGTGCTAGTGGTTATAGCACCGGGGAGCTGTTTTTT.

This rearrangement joins TRBV18 to TRBJ2-1, with 7 positions matching TRBD2. The germline V gene has CDR1 KGHSH and CDR2 LQKENI. V shed 8 bases, J shed 6 bases, and the junction held 13 bases outside the gene matches. The CDR3 is 15 amino acids. CDR3 sequence reads: CASVNVGEGRNEQFF. Written as DNA, the CDR3 is TGTGCCAGCGTTAACGTCGGGGAGGGACGCAATGAGCAGTTCTTC.

The chain carries TRBV7-9 and TRBJ1-1; a possible D gene is TRBD1 (6 bases). The CDR3 sequence is 16 residues long. With 5 bases removed from V and 4 bases from J, the gap between germline ends came to 20 bases. Looked up from germline, CDR1 is SEHNR and CDR2 is FQNEAQ (reference sequence). The CDR3 loop is CASSVRDIQASTEAFF. The CDR3 nucleotides are TGTGCCAGCAGCGTCCGGGACATTCAGGCGAGCACTGAAGCTTTCTTT.

V gene TRBV18 combines with J gene TRBJ1-4; D is possibly TRBD1 (5 bases). Germline assignment: CDR1 KGHSH and CDR2 LQKENI. CDR3 length: 13 amino acids. The V end was cut by 1 base, the J end by 8 bases, with 8 bases between. The CDR3 bases are TGTGCCAGCTCACCACTGCAGGGCGAAAAACTGTTTTTT. Translation gives CASSPLQGEKLFF.

The chain is built from TRBV6-5 and TRBJ2-6, with no clear D. The V gene lost 5 bases and the J gene lost 0 bases, with 8 bases spanning the gap. The germline V gene encodes CDR1 MNHEY and CDR2 SVGAGI. This CDR3 is 15 amino acids long. Here the CDR3 reads CASSRVYSGANVLTF. DNA for the CDR3: TGTGCCAGCAGTCGGGTATACTCTGGGGCCAACGTCCTGACTTTC.

J is TRBJ1-2 and V is TRBV4-2; no clear D. This CDR3 has 15 residues. CDR1 is LGHNA and CDR2 is YNFKEQ in the germline V gene. V was shortened by 1 base and J by 3 bases, with 12 bases between the two germline ends. The CDR3 region is CASSQVSGFDYGYTF. The CDR3 DNA follows: TGTGCCAGCAGCCAAGTATCTGGGTTCGACTATGGCTACACCTTC.

This chain joins TRBV5-1 and TRBJ2-7; a weak D match, TRBD1 (6 bases). The CDR3 extends over 13 amino acids. The V and J ends lost 4 bases and 5 bases respectively, with 13 bases between them. Germline assignment: CDR1 SGHRS and CDR2 YFSETQ. CDR3 loop: CASSQTTGNEQYF. Here the CDR3 DNA reads TGCGCCAGCAGCCAAACCACAGGGAACGAGCAGTACTTC.

This chain links TRBV19 with TRBJ2-3, with D perhaps matching TRBD2 (6 bases). The CDR3 runs to 12 residues. CDR1 is LNHDA, CDR2 SQIVND, per germline (reference sequence). V dropped 8 bases and J dropped 4 bases, with 10 bases sitting between them. The CDR3: CASGWGADTQYF. The CDR3 bases are TGTGCCAGTGGTTGGGGGGCAGATACGCAGTATTTT.

This chain uses TRBV10-3 with TRBJ2-7; D is unresolved. Trimming took off 0 bases at V and 4 bases at J, with 10 bases between the two ends. The germline gives CDR1 ENHRY, CDR2 SYGVKD. CDR3 size: 14 residues. The CDR3 protein is CAISESLSDYEQYF. The DNA of the CDR3 is TGTGCCATCAGTGAGTCGTTGTCAGATTACGAGCAGTACTTC.

This clone was counted between two and nine times. The chain uses TRBV3-1 (or the pseudogene TRBV3-2) and TRBJ1-5; D remains ambiguous. Deletions cut 1 base from V and 6 bases from J, with 13 bases between. This CDR3 contains 15 residues. The V gene's germline CDR1 is LGHDT and CDR2 YNNKEL (reference sequence). The CDR3 protein is CASSQGLTLGQPQHF. Written as DNA, the CDR3 is TGTGCCAGCAGCCAAGGGTTAACCCTAGGTCAGCCCCAGCATTTT.

This clone occurred a few times. The CDR3 nucleotides are TGTGCCAGCAGTACCGGGACAGGGGACAATTCACCCCTCCACTTT. Its translation is CASSTGTGDNSPLHF. The V and J genes are TRBV11-1 and TRBJ1-6; TRBD1 aligns across 10 bases. CDR1 is SGHAT and CDR2 is FQDESV in the germline V gene (reference sequence). Unmatched junction bases numbered 6, after V lost 6 bases and J lost 7 bases. This CDR3 spans 15 amino acids. Looking up the rest from reference TRBV11-1 and TRBJ1-6 gives the full variable domain: EAEVAQSPRYKITEKSQAVAFWCDPISGHATLYWYRQILGQGPELLVQFQDESVVDDSQLPKDRFSAERLKGVDSTLKIQPAELGDSAMYLCASSTGTGDNSPLHFGNGTRLTVT.

This chain links TRBV11-2 with TRBJ2-6; the D gene could be TRBD1 or TRBD2 (5 bases each). V lost 4 bases and J 0 bases, leaving 16 bases between the germline ends. Germline values: CDR1 SGHAT, CDR2 FQNNGV. The CDR3 extends over 18 amino acids. CDR3 protein: CASSSDLWGSSGANVLTF. DNA of the CDR3: TGTGCCAGCAGCTCGGACCTTTGGGGGAGCTCTGGGGCCAACGTCCTGACTTTC.

This chain connects TRBV2 to TRBJ1-1; 9 bases match TRBD1. V trimming: 5 bases; J trimming: 2 bases; junction bases outside the gene matches: 3. CDR3 length: 14 amino acids. The germline V gene encodes CDR1 SNHLY and CDR2 FYNNEI. CDR3 sequence: CASSSTGGNTEAFF. The CDR3 nucleotides read TGTGCCAGCAGTTCGACAGGGGGAAACACTGAAGCTTTCTTT.

The CDR3 DNA follows: TGCGCCAGCAGCTTGGACAGGGGCGAGGAGGGCTACACCTTC. Translation: CASSLDRGEEGYTF. This rearrangement joins TRBV5-1 to TRBJ1-2; 7 bases fit TRBD1. Germline CDR1 SGHRS, CDR2 YFSETQ. This CDR3 spans 14 amino acids. The junction had 7 bases not matched to a gene; V was cut back by 0 bases and J by 8 bases.

This clone came up a few times. This chain joins TRBV18 and TRBJ2-1; possibly TRBD2 for D (5 bases). Per germline, CDR1 KGHSH and CDR2 LQKENI. Trimming cost V 6 bases and J 8 bases, with 17 bases left between them. This CDR3 spans 14 amino acids. CDR3 DNA sequence: TGTGCCAGCTCCCCAAACCTACTAGACGATGAGCAGTTCTTC. Its translation is CASSPNLLDDEQFF.

By sample share, this clone is hyperexpanded. The CDR3 nucleotides are TGTGCCAGCACTATAAGGGGGCAGGCCCCTTATGGCTACACCTTC. This sequence encodes CASTIRGQAPYGYTF. The chain uses TRBV6-5 and TRBJ1-2, with 7 bases lining up with TRBD1. After removal of 7 bases from V and 5 bases from J, the junction contained 13 bases not matched to a gene. The CDR3 has 15 residues. Per the germline V gene, CDR1 is MNHEY and CDR2 is SVGAGI.

The V call is TRBV2, the J call TRBJ2-5; 10 nucleotides match TRBD2. The CDR3 is made up of 16 amino acids. The V and J ends lost 1 base and 1 base, in that order; junction bases with no gene match: 3. Germline values: CDR1 SNHLY, CDR2 FYNNEI. CDR3 nucleotide sequence: TGTGCCAGCAGTGAAGTACTAGCGGGACCCCAAGAGACCCAGTACTTC. Protein: CASSEVLAGPQETQYF.

The genes are TRBV6-2 or TRBV6-3 and TRBJ1-1, with D tentatively TRBD1 (5 bases). Germline assignment: CDR1 MNHEY and CDR2 SVGEGT. V shed 6 bases and J shed 6 bases, with 23 bases lying between them. The CDR3 covers 16 residues. Written as DNA, the CDR3 is TGTGCCAGCAGCCCCCTCCCGGGGGGGATCATAGCTGAAGCTTTCTTT. It codes for CASSPLPGGIIAEAFF.

This rearrangement joins TRBV19 to TRBJ2-1; TRBD1 matches 7 bases. After removal of 3 bases from V and 7 bases from J, the junction contained 18 bases not matched to a gene. The CDR3 covers 18 residues. Per the germline V gene, CDR1 is LNHDA and CDR2 is SQIVND (reference sequence). CDR3 residues: CASSIIGVGDSGRNEQFF. The CDR3 DNA reads as TGTGCCAGTAGTATTATTGGGGTTGGGGACAGCGGTAGGAATGAGCAGTTCTTC.

This clone was found a few times. This sequence joins TRBV4-3 and TRBJ2-3, with 7 bases lining up with TRBD2. The CDR3 sequence is 16 residues long. With 1 base clipped from V and 0 bases from J, the junction kept 4 bases outside the gene matches. Germline V gives CDR1 LGHNA, CDR2 YSLEER. CDR3 protein: CASSQVWEGSTDTQYF. CDR3 DNA sequence: TGCGCCAGCAGCCAAGTATGGGAGGGAAGCACAGATACGCAGTATTTT.

The V gene is TRBV4-1, the J gene TRBJ2-1, with TRBD2 as a possible D gene (6 bases). Trimming shortened V by 2 bases and J by 4 bases, and 9 bases separated the two germline ends. CDR1 is MGHRA and CDR2 is YSYEKL in the germline V gene. The CDR3 has 14 residues. CDR3 amino acids: CASSQNGGYNEQFF. The CDR3 coding sequence is TGCGCCAGCAGCCAAAACGGGGGATACAATGAGCAGTTCTTC.

The chain employs TRBV15 and TRBJ1-2; unclear D gene. V was cut by 1 base and J by 7 bases, with 7 bases left in between. This CDR3 has 12 amino acids. Germline V lookup: CDR1 LNHNV, CDR2 YYDKDF (reference sequence). CDR3 protein: CATSRGGGGYTF. CDR3 sequence (DNA): TGTGCCACCAGCAGAGGTGGCGGTGGCTACACCTTC.

CDR3 nucleotides: TGTGCCAGCAGCGGTATAGCGGGCACAGATACGCAGTATTTT. It specifies CASSGIAGTDTQYF. The J gene is TRBJ2-3, the V gene TRBV7-3, with D tentatively TRBD2 (6 bases). There are 14 residues in the CDR3. Trimming stripped 5 bases from V and 1 base from J, with 10 bases between. Germline V lookup: CDR1 SGHTA, CDR2 FQGTGA.

As regards this clone: At one boundary the junction diverges from the germline segment, which might be a read error. The gene calls are TRBV2 and TRBJ2-3; TRBD2 aligns across 11 bases. This CDR3 spans 13 amino acids. The V gene's germline CDR1 is SNHLY and CDR2 FYNNEI. CDR3 residues: CASNGLLAGVMRF. Here the CDR3 DNA reads TGTGCCAGCAACGGGCTACTAGCGGGAGTCATGAGGTTT.

V usage is TRBV5-1 and J usage is TRBJ2-3, with 8 bases that match TRBD2. CDR3 length: 17 residues. V shed 4 bases, J shed 2 bases, and the junction held 12 bases outside the gene matches. CDR1 and CDR2 from the germline V gene are SGHRS and YFSETQ. This CDR3 reads CASSVSIAGPNTDTQYF. CDR3 in DNA: TGCGCCAGCAGCGTATCCATAGCGGGGCCTAACACAGATACGCAGTATTTT.

The rearrangement links TRBV19 to TRBJ1-2; no clear D gene. Germline V gene sequence: CDR1 LNHDA, CDR2 SQIVND (reference sequence). Trimming removed 8 bases from V and 4 bases from J, with 11 bases in between. The CDR3 consists of 12 residues. This CDR3 is CASLAVLYGYTF. CDR3 DNA: TGTGCCAGTTTGGCAGTCCTCTATGGCTACACCTTC.